These 7 T cell receptor beta chains were all obtained from the same sample, sequenced in a study of regulatory T cells in long-lasting Graves disease. Regarding time point: newly diagnosed GD, antithyroid drugs for less than 3 months. The TCR library was prepared using RNA isolated from PBMCs. Arm-PCR with iRepertoire HTBI primers amplified the CDR3 regions for these TCR beta libraries. TCRdb independently ran MiXCR on the multiplex PCR reads; one entry per CDR3 protein. The sample has 400,000 to 550,000 distinct CDR3 sequences; around 17% are singletons. This sample was shared with a second study, whose subject was T cells in Graves' hyperthyroidism and ophthalmopathy.

The sequencing here drew on peripheral blood mononuclear cells (PBMCs), taken at new diagnosis, from a patient treated with antithyroid drugs. These receptors were taken from a woman under 30 with Graves disease.

This clonotype has just a few counts. The chain joins TRBV20-1 to TRBJ2-1; D uncertain. Germline values: CDR1 DFQATT, CDR2 SNEGSKA (reference sequence). This CDR3 has 15 residues. Between the trimmed V and J ends, which lost 4 bases and 5 bases, there was a span of 18 bases. The CDR3 region is CSATPVARVDNEQFF. DNA of the CDR3: TGCAGTGCTACCCCGGTTGCTAGGGTCGACAATGAGCAGTTCTTC.

This clonotype was found many times. V usage is TRBV7-3 and J usage is TRBJ1-1, with D hard to call. V was clipped by 0 bases and J by 0 bases, with 2 bases between them. The CDR3 contains 13 residues. CDR1 SGHTA and CDR2 FQGTGA come from the germline V gene. The CDR3 sequence is CASSLTVNTEAFF. CDR3 DNA sequence: TGTGCCAGCAGCTTAACAGTGAACACTGAAGCTTTCTTT.

This clonotype was picked up a small number of times. The chain uses TRBV28 and TRBJ1-5; 9 nucleotides align to TRBD1. The CDR3 loop spans 13 amino acids. The V gene's germline CDR1 is MDHEN and CDR2 SYDVKM. The trim removed 10 bases at V and 7 bases at J, leaving 8 bases unmatched. CDR3 protein: CATLDRGVQPQHF. The CDR3 DNA follows: TGTGCCACCCTAGACAGGGGGGTCCAGCCCCAGCATTTT.

The gene calls are TRBV28 and TRBJ1-2; D uncertain. From germline, CDR1 is MDHEN and CDR2 SYDVKM. This CDR3 is 13 amino acids long. V gave up 10 bases and J gave up 4 bases, with 16 bases separating them. Written as DNA, the CDR3 is TGTGCCACACAGACGTCCACGGCCTATGGCTACACCTTC. As protein: CATQTSTAYGYTF.

The chain couples TRBV7-9 to TRBJ2-3; D is ambiguous. Germline values: CDR1 SEHNR, CDR2 FQNEAQ (reference sequence). This CDR3 is built from 15 residues. V was pared by 5 bases and J by 0 bases, with 12 bases between. The chain's CDR3 is CASSNLRPSTDTQYF. The CDR3 DNA reads as TGTGCCAGCAGCAACCTTCGGCCTAGCACAGATACGCAGTATTTT.

This clonotype was seen more than once but under ten times. The chain employs TRBV6-1 and TRBJ2-6; D gene unclear. Germline CDR1 is MNHNS and CDR2 is SASEGT. The ends were cut back, 5 bases at V and 0 bases at J, with 8 bases in the middle. The CDR3 is made up of 15 amino acids. CDR3 in DNA: TGTGCCAGCAGTCCAGAAAGCTCTGGGGCCAACGTCCTGACTTTC. Amino acid sequence: CASSPESSGANVLTF.

This clonotype was detected a few times. The V gene is TRBV28, the J gene TRBJ1-5; no firm D call. Germline assignment: CDR1 MDHEN and CDR2 SYDVKM. CDR3 size: 14 residues. V was cut by 3 bases and J by 4 bases, with 10 bases left in between. The CDR3 loop is CASSFSGSNQPQHF. CDR3 DNA: TGTGCCAGCAGTTTTTCTGGCTCAAATCAGCCCCAGCATTTT.